Given below is one T cell receptor (beta chain) in context. Its specificity is unknown. TCRdb re-called the RT-PCR reads through MiXCR, storing one row per CDR3 protein. The sample shows roughly 700,000 distinct CDR3 sequences, about 14% of them seen only once. These data are taken from a study of response to subunit inactivated influenza vaccine. Findings and caveats of the study: Authors suggested few new T cells are recruited by each seasonal influenza vaccination.

The V segment lost 6 bases and the J segment 5 bases; nucleotides outside the gene matches: 6. This CDR3 is built from 15 residues. Germline V gene lookup returns CDR1 MNHNS and CDR2 SASEGT. This sequence originates from a man aged 50 to 59 who received an inactivated influenza vaccine. The chain uses TRBV6-1 and TRBJ2-1; 11 nucleotides line up with TRBD2. The sample was PBMCs from blood, taken around 15 days before vaccination. This chain's CDR3 is CASRRLAGTHNEQFF. The CDR3 coding sequence is TGTGCCAGCAGAAGACTAGCGGGAACCCACAATGAGCAGTTCTTC.